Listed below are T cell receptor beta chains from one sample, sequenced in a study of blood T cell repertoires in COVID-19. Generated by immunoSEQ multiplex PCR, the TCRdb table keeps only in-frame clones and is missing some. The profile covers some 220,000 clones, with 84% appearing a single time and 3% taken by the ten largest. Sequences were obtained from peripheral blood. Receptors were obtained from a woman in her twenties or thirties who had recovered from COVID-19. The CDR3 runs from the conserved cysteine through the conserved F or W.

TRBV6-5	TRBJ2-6	CASSRQGWTNVLTF
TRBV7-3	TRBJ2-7	CASSLTSTSGYEQYF
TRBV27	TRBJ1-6	CASRTGTANSPLHF
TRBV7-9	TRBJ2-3	CASSASGGDTQYF
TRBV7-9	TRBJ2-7	CASSLQGGLDEQYF
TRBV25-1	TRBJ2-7	CASRGAGGIDQYF
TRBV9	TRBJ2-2	CASSSPKTEINTGELFF
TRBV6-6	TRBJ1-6	CASREGGESSPLHF
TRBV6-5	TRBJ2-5	CASSYSRQGETQYF
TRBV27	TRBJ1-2	CASSFFHGASGYTF
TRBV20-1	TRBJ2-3	CSASLFQSTDTQYF
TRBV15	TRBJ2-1	CATSRDVGGGSNEQFF
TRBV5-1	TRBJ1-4	CASSSGSQGAYEKLFF
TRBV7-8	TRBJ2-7	CASSAVRGGYEQYF
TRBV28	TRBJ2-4	CASSLPTNKNIQYF
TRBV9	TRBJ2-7	CASSVAAGGSYEQYF
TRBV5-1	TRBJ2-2	CASSGVTSGRSGTGELFF
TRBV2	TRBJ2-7	CASSEGKGEGPWEQYF
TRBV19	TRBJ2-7	CASAGLAGGRYEQYF
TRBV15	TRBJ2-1	CATSRDFGGRGDEQFF
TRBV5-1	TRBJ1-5	CASSLEPKGGQPQHF
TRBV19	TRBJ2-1	CATNQPSGSNEQFF
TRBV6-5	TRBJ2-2	CASKSGADTGELFF
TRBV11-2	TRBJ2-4	CASSLSEGIQYF
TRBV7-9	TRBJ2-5	CASGPTGTFQETQYF
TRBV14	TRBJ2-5	CASSLDTRLSQETQYF
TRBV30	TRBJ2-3	CAWVSGSTRTDTQYF
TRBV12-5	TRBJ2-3	CASALGSGIRDTQYF
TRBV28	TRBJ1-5	CASTLPGSRQPQHF
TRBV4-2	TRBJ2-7	CASSQDLEGGRDEQYF
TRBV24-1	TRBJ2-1	CATSDLGGQVNEQFF
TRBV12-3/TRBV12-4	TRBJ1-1	CASRPGENTEAFF
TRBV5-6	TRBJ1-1	CASSVNRGGNTEAFF
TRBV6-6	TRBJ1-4	CASSKGAGEKLFF
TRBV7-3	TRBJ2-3	CASSLFASGTGTDTQYF
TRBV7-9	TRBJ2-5	CASSLGPPGGQETQYF
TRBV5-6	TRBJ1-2	CASSWVTGTNYGYTF
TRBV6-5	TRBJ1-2	CATLAWDRGLSGYTF
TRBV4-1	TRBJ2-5	CASSQAFRTQETQYF
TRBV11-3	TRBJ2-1	CASSKTGSSYNEQFF
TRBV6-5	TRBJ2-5	CASSSTGGRETQYF
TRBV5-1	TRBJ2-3	CASRWQGAGATDTQYF
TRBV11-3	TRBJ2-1	CASSLHGGAYNEQFF
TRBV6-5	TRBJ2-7	CATQDRQKNEQYF
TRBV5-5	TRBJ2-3	CASSWSWGAGDTQYF
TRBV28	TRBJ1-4	CASSLAQVVNEKLFF
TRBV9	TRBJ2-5	CASSVATGAQETQYF
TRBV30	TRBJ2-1	CAWGTWVLGNNEQFF
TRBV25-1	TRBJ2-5	CASSEWDNPQYF
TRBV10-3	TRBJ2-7	CASRNGDKAYEQYF
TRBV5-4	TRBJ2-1	CASSARLAGYNEQFF
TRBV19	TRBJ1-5	CASSSAGTGLSNQPQHF
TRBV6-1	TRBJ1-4	CASSEAGGEKLFF
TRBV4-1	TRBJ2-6	CASSQGGSGSGGANVLTF